The T cell receptor beta chain described here comes from a study of OX40 agonist ivuxolimab in advanced cancers. The wider study: Patient treatment consisted of intravenous ivuxolimab administration every 2 weeks at 0.01 to 10 mg/kg. Prior therapy, whether anti-PD-1, anti-PD-L1 or anti-CTLA-4, was allowed, and less than 45% had some. Three patients, one with hepatocellular carcinoma and two with cutaneous melanoma, responded partially.

Trimming removed 8 bases at V and 1 base at J, with 11 bases between. The CDR3 is 13 amino acids. Germline V gene sequence: CDR1 SGHTA, CDR2 FQGNSA. Notes on the study in general: In CD8+ T cells, expanded clones were on average more numerous than in CD4+.

As for this clone: Antigen specificity is unknown.

The table came from immunoSEQ multiplex PCR; TCRdb's copy has only in-frame clones and leaves some out. The data contain about 75,000 clones, about 85% of them seen just once; the ten biggest clones take up roughly 8%. Sequencing used CD4+ or CD8+ T cells sorted from blood, obtained in a trial of the OX40 agonist ivuxolimab. The chain is built from TRBV7-2 and TRBJ2-5; D gene ambiguous. The receptor comes from an adult with an advanced solid tumor such as melanoma, head and neck, liver or kidney cancer. The DNA of the CDR3 is TGTGCCAGCGAACGAAGTTTCCAAGAGACCCAGTACTTC. Amino acids: CASERSFQETQYF. Full variable domain (rest looked up from reference TRBV7-2 and TRBJ2-5): GAGVSQSPSNKVTEKGKDVELRCDPISGHTALYWYRQSLGQGLEFLIYFQGNSAPDKSGLPSDRFSAERTGGSVSTLTIQRTQQEDSAVYLCASERSFQETQYFGPGTRLLVL.